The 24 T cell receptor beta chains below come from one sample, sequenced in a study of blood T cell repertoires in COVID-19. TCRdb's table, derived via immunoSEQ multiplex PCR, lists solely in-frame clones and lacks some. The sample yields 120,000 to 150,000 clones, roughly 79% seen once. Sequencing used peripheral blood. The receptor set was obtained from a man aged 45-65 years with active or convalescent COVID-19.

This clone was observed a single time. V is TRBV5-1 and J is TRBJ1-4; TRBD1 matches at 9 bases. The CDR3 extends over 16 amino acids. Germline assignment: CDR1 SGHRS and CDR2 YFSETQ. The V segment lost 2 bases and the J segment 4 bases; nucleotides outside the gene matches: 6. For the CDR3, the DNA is TGCGCCAGCAGCTTCACAGGGGGCGGATATAATGAAAAACTGTTTTTT. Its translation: CASSFTGGGYNEKLFF. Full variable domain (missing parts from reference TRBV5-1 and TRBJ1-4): KAGVTQTPRYLIKTRGQQVTLSCSPISGHRSVSWYQQTPGQGLQFLFEYFSETQRNKGNFPGRFSGRQFSNSRSEMNVSTLELGDSALYLCASSFTGGGYNEKLFFGSGTQLSVL.

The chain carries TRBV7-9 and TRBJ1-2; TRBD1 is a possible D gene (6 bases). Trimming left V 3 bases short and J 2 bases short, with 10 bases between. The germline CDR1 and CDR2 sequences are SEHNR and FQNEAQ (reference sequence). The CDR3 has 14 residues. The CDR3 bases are TGTGCCAGCAGCTTCGGAACAGGGAACTATGGCTACACCTTC. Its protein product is CASSFGTGNYGYTF.

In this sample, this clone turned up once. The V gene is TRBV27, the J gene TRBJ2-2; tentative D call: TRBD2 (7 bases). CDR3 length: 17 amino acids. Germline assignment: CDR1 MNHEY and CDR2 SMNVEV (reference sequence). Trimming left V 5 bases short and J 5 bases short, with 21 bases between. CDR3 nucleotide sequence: TGTGCCAGCAGTGCCTTAGGGGGAGGGACGGTTACCGGGGAGCTGTTTTTT. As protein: CASSALGGGTVTGELFF.

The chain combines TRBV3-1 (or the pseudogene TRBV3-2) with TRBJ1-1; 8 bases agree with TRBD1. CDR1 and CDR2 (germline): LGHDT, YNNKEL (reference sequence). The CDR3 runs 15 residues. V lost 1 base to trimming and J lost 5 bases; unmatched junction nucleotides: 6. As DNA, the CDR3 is TGTGCCAGCAGCCAAGGCCGTCAGGGGGCAACTGAAGCTTTCTTT. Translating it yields CASSQGRQGATEAFF.

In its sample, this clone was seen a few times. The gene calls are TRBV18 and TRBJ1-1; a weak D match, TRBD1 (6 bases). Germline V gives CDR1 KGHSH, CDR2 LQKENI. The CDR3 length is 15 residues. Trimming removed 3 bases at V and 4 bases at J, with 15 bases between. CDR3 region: CASSPGQGWSTEAFF. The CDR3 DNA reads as TGTGCCAGCTCACCTGGGCAGGGGTGGAGCACTGAAGCTTTCTTT.

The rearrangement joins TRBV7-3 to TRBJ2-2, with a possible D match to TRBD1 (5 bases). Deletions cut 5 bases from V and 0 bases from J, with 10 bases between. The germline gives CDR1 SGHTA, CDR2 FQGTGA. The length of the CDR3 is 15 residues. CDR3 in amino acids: CASSPWGANTGELFF. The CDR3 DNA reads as TGTGCCAGCAGCCCCTGGGGCGCGAACACCGGGGAGCTGTTTTTT.

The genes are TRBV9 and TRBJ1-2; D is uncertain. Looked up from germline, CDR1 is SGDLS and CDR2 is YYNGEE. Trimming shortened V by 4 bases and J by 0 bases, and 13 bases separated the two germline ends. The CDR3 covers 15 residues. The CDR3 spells CASSPVPRANYGYTF. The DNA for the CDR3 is TGTGCCAGCAGCCCCGTTCCAAGAGCTAACTATGGCTACACCTTC.

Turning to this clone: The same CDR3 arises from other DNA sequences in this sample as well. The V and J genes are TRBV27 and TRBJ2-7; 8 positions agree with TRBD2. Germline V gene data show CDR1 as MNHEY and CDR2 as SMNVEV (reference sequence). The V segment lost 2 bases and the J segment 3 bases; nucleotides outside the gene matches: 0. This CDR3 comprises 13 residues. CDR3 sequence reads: CASSLAGGYEQYF. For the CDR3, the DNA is TGTGCCAGCAGTTTAGCGGGAGGCTACGAGCAGTACTTC.

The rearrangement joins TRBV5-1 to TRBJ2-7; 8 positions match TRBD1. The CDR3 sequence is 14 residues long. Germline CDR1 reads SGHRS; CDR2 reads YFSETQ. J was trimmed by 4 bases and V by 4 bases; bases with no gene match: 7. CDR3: CASSGSGGAYEQYF. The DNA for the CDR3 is TGCGCCAGCAGCGGCTCAGGGGGCGCTTACGAGCAGTACTTC.

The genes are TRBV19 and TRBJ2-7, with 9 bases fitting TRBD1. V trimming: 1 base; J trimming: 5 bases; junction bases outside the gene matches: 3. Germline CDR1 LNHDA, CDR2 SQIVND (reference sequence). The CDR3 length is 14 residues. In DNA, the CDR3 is TGTGCCAGTAGTATAGGGACAGGGGTCCACGAGCAGTACTTC. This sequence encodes CASSIGTGVHEQYF.

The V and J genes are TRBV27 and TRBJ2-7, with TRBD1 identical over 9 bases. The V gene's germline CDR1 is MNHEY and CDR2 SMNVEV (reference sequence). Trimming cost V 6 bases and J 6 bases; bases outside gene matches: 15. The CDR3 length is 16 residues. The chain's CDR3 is CASSPKRDRVAPEQYF. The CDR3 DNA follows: TGTGCCAGCAGCCCAAAAAGGGACAGGGTGGCACCCGAGCAGTACTTC.

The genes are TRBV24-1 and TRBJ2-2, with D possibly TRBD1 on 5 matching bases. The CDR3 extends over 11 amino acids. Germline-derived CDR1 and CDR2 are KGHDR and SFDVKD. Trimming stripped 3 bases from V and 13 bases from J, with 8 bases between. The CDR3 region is CATSDSTGLFF. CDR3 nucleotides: TGTGCCACCAGTGATAGCACAGGGCTGTTTTTT.

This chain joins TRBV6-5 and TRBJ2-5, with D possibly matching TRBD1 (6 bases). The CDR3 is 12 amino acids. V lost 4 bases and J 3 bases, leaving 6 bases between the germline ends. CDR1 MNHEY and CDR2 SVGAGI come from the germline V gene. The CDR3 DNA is TGTGCCAGCAGTTGGACAGAAGAGACCCAGTACTTC. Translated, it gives CASSWTEETQYF.

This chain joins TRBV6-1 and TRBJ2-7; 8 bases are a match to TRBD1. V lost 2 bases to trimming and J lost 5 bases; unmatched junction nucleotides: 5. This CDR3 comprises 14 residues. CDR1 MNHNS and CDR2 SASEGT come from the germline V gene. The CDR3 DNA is TGTGCCAGCAGTGAACGCCAGGGGGCGGACGAGCAGTACTTC. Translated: CASSERQGADEQYF.

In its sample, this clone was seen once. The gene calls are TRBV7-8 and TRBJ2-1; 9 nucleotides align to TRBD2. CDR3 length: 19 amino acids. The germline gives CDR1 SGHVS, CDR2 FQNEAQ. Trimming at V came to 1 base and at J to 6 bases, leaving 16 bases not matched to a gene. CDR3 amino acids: CASSLGGRAEVFGGNEQFF. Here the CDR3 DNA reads TGTGCCAGCAGCTTAGGCGGGAGGGCCGAGGTATTTGGAGGCAATGAGCAGTTCTTC.

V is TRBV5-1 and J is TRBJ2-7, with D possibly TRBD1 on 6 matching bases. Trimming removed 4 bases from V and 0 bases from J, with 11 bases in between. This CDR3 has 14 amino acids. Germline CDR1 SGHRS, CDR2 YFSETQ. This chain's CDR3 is CASSPDRSSYEQYF. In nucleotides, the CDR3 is TGCGCCAGCAGCCCCGACAGGAGCTCCTACGAGCAGTACTTC.

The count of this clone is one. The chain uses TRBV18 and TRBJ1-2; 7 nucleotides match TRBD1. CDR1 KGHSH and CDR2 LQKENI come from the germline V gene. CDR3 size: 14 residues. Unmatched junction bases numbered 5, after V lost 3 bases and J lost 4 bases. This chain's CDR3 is CASSPTGASYGYTF. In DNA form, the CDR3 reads TGTGCCAGCTCACCCACAGGGGCCAGCTATGGCTACACCTTC.

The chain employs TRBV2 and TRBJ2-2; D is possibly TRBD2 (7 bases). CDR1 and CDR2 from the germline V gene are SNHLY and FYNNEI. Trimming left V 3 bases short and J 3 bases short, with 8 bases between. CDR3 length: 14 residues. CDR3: CASSEGGHTGELFF. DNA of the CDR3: TGTGCCAGCAGTGAGGGGGGGCACACCGGGGAGCTGTTTTTT. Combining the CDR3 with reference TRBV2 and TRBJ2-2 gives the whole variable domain EPEVTQTPSHQVTQMGQEVILRCVPISNHLYFYWYRQILGQKVEFLVSFYNNEISEKSEIFDDQFSVERPDGSNFTLKIRSTKLEDSAMYFCASSEGGHTGELFFGEGSRLTVL.

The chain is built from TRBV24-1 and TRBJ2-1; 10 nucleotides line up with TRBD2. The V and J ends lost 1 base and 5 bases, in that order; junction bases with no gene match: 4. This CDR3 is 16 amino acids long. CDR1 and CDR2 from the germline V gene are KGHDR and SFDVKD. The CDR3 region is CATSDFSGRGDNEQFF. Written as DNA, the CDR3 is TGTGCCACCAGTGATTTCAGCGGGAGGGGGGACAATGAGCAGTTCTTC.

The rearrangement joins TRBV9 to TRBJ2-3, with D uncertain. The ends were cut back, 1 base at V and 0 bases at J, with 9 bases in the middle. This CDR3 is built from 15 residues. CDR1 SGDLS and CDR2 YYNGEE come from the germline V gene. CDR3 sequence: CASSVSGHSTDTQYF. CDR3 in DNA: TGTGCCAGCAGCGTAAGTGGGCACAGCACAGATACGCAGTATTTT.

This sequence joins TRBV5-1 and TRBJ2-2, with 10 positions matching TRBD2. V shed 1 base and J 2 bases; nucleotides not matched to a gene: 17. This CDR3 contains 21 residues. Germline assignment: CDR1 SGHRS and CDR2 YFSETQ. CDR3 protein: CASSLRAASGSSFFNTGELFF. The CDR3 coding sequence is TGCGCCAGCAGCTTGCGGGCGGCTAGCGGGAGTTCCTTCTTTAACACCGGGGAGCTGTTTTTT.

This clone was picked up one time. CDR3 coding DNA: TGCGCCAGCAGCTCGAGACAGGACCTCTATGGCTACACCTTC. Residues: CASSSRQDLYGYTF. The V call is TRBV5-1, the J call TRBJ1-2; D is perhaps TRBD1 (6 bases). The CDR3 length is 14 residues. The V end was cut by 3 bases, the J end by 4 bases, with 13 bases between. Germline CDR1 SGHRS, CDR2 YFSETQ. Filled out from reference TRBV5-1 and TRBJ1-2, the complete variable domain reads KAGVTQTPRYLIKTRGQQVTLSCSPISGHRSVSWYQQTPGQGLQFLFEYFSETQRNKGNFPGRFSGRQFSNSRSEMNVSTLELGDSALYLCASSSRQDLYGYTFGSGTRLTVV.

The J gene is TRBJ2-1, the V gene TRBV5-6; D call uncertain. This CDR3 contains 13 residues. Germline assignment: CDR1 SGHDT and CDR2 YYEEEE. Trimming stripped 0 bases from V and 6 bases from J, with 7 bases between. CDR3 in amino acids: CASSLGVSNEQFF. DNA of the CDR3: TGTGCCAGCAGCTTGGGAGTTTCCAATGAGCAGTTCTTC.

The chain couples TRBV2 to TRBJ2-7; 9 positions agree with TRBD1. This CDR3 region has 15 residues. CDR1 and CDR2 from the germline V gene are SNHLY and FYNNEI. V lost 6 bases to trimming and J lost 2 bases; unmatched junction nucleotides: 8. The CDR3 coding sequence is TGTGCCAGCAGCTCCCGGGACAGGGTCCCCTACGAGCAGTACTTC. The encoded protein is CASSSRDRVPYEQYF.